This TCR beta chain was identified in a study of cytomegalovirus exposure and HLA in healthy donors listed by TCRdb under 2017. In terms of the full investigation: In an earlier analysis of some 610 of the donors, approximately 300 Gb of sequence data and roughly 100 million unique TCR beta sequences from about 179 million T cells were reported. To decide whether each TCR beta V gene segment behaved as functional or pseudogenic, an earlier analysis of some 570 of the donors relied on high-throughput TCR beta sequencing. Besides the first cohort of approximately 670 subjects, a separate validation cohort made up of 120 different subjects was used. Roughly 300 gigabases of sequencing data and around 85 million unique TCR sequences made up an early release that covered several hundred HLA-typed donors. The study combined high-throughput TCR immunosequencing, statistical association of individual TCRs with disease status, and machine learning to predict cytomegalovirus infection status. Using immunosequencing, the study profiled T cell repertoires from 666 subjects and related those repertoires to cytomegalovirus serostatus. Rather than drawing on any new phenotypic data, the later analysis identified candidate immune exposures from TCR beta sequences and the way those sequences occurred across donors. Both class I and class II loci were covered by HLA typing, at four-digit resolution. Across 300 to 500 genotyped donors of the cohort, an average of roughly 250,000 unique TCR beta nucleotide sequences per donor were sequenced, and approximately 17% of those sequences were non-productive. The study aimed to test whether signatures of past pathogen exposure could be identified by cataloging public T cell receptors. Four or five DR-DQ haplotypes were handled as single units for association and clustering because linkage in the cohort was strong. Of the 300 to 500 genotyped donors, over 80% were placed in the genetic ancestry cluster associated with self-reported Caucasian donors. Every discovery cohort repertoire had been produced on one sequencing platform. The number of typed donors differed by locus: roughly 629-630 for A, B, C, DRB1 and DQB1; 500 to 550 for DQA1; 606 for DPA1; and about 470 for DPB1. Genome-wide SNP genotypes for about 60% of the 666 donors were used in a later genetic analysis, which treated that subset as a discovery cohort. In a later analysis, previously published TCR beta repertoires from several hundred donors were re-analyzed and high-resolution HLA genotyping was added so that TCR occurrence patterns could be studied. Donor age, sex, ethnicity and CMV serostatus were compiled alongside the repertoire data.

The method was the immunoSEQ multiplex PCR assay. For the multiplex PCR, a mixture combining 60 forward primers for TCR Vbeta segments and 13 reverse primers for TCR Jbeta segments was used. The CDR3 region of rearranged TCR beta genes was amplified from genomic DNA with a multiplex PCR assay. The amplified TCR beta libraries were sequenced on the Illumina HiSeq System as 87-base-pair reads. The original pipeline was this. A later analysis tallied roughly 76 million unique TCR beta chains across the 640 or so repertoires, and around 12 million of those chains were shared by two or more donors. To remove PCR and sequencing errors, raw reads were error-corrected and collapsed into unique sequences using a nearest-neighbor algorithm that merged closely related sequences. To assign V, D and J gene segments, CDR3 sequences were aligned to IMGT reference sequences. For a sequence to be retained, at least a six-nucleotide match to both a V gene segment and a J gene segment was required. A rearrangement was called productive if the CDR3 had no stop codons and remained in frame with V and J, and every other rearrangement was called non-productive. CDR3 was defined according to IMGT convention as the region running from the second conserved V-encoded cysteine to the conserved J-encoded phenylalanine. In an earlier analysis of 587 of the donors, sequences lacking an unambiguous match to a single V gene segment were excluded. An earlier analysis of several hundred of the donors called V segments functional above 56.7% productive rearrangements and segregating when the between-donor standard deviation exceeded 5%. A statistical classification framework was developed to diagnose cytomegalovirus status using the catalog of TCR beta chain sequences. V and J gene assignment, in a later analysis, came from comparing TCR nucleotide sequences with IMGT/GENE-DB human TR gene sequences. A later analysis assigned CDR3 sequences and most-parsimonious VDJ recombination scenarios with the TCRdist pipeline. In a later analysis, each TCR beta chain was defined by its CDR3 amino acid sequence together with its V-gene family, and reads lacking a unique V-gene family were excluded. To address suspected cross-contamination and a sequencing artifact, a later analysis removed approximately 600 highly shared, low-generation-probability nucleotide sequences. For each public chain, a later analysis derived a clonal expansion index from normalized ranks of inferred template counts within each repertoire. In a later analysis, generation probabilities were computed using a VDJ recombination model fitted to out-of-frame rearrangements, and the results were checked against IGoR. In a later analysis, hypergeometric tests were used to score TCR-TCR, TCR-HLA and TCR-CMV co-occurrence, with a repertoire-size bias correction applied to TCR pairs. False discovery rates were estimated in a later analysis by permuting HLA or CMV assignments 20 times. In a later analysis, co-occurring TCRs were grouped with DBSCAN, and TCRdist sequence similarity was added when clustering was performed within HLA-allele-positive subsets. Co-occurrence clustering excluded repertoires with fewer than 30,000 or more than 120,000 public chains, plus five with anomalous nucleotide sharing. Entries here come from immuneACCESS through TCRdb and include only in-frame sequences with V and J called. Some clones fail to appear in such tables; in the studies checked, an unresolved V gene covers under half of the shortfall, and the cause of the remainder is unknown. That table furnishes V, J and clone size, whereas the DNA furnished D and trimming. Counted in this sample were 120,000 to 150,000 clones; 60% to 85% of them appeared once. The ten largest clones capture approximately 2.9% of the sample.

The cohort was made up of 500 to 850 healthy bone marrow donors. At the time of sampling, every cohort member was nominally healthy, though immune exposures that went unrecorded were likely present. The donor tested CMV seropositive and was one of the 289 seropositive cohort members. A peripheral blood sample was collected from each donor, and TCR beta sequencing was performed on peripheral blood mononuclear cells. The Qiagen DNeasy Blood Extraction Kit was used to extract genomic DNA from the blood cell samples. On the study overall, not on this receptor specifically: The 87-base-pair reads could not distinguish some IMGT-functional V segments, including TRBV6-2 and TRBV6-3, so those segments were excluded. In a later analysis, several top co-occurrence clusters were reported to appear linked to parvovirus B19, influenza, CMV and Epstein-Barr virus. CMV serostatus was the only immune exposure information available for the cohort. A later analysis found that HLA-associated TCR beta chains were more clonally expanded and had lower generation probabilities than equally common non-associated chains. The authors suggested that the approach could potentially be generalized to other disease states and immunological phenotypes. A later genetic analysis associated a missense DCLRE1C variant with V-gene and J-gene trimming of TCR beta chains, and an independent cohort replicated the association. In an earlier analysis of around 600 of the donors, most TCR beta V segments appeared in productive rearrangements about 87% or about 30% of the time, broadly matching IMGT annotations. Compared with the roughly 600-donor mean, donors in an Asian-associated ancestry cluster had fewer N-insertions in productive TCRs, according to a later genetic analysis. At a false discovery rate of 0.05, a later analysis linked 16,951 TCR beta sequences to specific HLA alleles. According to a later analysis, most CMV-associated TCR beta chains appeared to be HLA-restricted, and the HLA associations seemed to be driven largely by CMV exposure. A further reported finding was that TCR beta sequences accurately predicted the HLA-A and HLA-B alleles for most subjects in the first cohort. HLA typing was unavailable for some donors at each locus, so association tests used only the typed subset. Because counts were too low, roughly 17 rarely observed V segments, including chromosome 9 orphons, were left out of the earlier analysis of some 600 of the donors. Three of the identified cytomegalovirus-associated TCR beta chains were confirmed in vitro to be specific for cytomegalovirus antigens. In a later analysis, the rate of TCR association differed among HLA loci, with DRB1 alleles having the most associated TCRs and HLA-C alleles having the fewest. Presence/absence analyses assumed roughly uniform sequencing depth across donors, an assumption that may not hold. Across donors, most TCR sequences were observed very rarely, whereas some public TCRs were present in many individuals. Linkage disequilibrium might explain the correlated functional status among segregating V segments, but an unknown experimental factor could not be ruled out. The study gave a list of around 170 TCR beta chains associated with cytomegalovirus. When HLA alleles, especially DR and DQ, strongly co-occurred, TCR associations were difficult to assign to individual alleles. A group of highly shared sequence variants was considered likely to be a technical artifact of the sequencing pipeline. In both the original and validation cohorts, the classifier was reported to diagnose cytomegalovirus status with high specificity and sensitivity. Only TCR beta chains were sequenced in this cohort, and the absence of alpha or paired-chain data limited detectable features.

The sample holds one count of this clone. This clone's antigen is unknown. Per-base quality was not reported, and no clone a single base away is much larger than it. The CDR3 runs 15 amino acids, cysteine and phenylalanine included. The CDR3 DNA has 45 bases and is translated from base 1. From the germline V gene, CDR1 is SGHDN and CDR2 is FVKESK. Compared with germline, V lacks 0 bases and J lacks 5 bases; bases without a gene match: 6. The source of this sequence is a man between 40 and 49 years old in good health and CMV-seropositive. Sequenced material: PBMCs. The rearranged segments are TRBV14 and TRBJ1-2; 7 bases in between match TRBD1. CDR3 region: CASSQDTGVPYGYTF. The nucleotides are TGTGCCAGCAGCCAAGACACAGGGGTTCCGTATGGCTACACCTTC. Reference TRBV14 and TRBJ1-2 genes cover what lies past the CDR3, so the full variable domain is EAGVTQFPSHSVIEKGQTVTLRCDPISGHDNLYWYRRVMGKEIKFLLHFVKESKQDESGMPNNRFLAERTGGTYSTLKVQPAELEDSGVYFCASSQDTGVPYGYTFGSGTRLTVV.